The clone carrying this T cell receptor (beta chain) was seen more than once but under ten times. Its antigen is currently unknown. This sample is part of a study of beta chain features in type 1 diabetes. In germline, CDR1 is LGHNA, CDR2 YNFKEQ. V was cut by 1 base and J by 0 bases, with 4 bases left in between. The CDR3 is made up of 14 amino acids. The whole isolated RNA underwent reverse transcription, so sequencing captured expressed TCRB transcripts. TCRdb's copy holds only in-frame clones and misses some; the assay was immunoSEQ multiplex PCR. The table has fewer than 550,000 clones, roughly an eighth seen once; the top ten hold 0.045% to 0.05%. Blood was drawn once from each donor into heparinised tubes. The draws averaged around 120 mL. General study findings and limits: Moderate but significant shortening of TCRB CDR3s was recorded in all four CD4+ subsets from Type 1 diabetes patients. Patients' naive, central memory and regulatory TCRB repertoires appeared more alike than those of healthy donors.

The material sequenced was naive CD4+ T cells from blood. The chain has TRBV4-2 and TRBJ2-4; D not resolved. The sequence was collected from a woman aged 18-29 years in good health. The CDR3: CASSQVEAKNIQYF. CDR3 nucleotide sequence: TGTGCCAGCAGCCAAGTAGAAGCCAAAAACATTCAGTACTTC.